This T cell receptor beta chain was identified in a study of blood T cell repertoires in COVID-19. Study information: COVID-19 samples from acute and convalescent phases originated in the United States, Italy and Spain. PBMCs, B-cell-depleted T cells, or T cells were the source of the cDNA or gDNA that made up the material.

Germline V lookup: CDR1 MDHEN, CDR2 SYDVKM. The V segment lost 5 bases and the J segment 4 bases; nucleotides outside the gene matches: 6. CDR3 size: 14 residues. Original handling: It was from reference gene primer amplification that nucleated cell counts were estimated. The method was immunoSEQ multiplex PCR; TCRdb's version includes in-frame clones alone and lacks a portion of them. V, J and clone size were drawn from that table, and D and trimming were deduced from the DNA. The data show hundreds of thousands of clones, with 70% to 90% seen just once and approximately 0.66% held by the top ten. Source material: peripheral blood. This clonotype originated in a man aged 40-49 years with acute or convalescent COVID-19. This chain links TRBV28 with TRBJ1-2; 8 bases map to TRBD1. For the CDR3, the DNA is TGTGCCAGCAGTCCGGGACAGGTTAGCTATGGCTACACCTTC. Protein sequence: CASSPGQVSYGYTF.